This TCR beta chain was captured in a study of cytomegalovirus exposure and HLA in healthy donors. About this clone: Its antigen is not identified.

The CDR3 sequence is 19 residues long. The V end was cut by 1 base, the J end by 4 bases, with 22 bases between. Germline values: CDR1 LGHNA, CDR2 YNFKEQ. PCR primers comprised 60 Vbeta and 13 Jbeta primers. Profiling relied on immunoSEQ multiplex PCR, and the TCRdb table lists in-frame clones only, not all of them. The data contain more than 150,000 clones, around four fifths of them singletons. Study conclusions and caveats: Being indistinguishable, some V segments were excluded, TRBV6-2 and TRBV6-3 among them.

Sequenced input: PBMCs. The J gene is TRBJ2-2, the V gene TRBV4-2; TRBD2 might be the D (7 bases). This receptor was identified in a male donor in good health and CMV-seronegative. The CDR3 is CASSQVVGGTSWGTGELFF. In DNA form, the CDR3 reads TGTGCCAGCAGCCAAGTCGTCGGGGGGACATCCTGGGGCACCGGGGAGCTGTTTTTT.